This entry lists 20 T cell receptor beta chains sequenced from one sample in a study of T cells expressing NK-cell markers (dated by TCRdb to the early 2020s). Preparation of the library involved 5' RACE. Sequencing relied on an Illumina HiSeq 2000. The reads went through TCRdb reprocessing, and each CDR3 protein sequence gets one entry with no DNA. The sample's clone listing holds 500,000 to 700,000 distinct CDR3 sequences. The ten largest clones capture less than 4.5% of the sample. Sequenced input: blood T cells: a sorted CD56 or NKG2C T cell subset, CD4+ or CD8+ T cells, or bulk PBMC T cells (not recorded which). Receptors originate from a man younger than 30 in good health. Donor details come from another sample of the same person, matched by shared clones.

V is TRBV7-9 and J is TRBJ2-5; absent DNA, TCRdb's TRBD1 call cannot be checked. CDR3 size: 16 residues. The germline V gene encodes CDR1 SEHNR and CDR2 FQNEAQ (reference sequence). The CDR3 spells CASSFSRDRGAETQYF.

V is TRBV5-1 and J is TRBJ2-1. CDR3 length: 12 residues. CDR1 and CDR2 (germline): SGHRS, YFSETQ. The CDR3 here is CASSSVTNEQFF. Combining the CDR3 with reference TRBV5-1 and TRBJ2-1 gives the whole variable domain KAGVTQTPRYLIKTRGQQVTLSCSPISGHRSVSWYQQTPGQGLQFLFEYFSETQRNKGNFPGRFSGRQFSNSRSEMNVSTLELGDSALYLCASSSVTNEQFFGPGTRLTVL.

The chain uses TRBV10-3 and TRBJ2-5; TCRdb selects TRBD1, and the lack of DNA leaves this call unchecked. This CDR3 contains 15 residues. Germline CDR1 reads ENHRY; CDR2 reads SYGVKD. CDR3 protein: CAISEDKGAQETQYF.

CDR3 in amino acids: CASSLLKTGGDTQYF. This chain uses TRBV7-2 with TRBJ2-3; TCRdb outputs TRBD1, but without DNA this stays unchecked. The CDR3 runs 15 residues. CDR1 is SGHTA and CDR2 is FQGNSA in the germline V gene.

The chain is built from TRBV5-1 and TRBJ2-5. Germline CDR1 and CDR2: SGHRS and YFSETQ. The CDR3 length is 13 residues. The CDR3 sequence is CASSNNPRETQYF.

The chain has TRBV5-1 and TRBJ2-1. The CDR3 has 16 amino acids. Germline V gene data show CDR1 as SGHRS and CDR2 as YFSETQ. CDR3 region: CASSPKGSSTYNEQFF.

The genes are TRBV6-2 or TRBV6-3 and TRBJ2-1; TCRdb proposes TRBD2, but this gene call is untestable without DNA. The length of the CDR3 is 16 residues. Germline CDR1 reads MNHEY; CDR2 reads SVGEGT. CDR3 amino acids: CASSSVIAGDYNEQFF.

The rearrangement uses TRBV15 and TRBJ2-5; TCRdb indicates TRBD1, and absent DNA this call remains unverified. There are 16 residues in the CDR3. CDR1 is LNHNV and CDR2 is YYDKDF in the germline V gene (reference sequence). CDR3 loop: CATSVGAKEPIETQYF.

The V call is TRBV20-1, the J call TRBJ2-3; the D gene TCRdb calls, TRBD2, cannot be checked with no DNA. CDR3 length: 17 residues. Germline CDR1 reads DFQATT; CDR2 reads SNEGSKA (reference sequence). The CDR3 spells CSASSGTRAITPDTQYF.

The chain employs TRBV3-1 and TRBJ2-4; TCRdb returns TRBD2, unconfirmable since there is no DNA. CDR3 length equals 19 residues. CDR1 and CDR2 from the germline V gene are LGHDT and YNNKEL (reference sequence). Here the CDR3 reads CASSPTLQRSTLAKNIQYF.

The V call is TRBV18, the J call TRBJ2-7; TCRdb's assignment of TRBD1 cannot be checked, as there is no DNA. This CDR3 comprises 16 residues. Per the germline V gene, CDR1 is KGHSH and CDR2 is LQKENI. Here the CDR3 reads CASSPPNRAGSYEQYF.

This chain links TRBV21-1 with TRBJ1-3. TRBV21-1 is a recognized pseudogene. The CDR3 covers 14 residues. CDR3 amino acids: CASTHRRPGNTIYF.

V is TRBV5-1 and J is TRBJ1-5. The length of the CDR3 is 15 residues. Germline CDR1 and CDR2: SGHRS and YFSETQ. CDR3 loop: CASSLGGATNQPQHF.

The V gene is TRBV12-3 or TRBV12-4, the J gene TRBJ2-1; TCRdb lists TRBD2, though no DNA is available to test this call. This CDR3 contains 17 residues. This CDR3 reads CASSPGDGMAPYNEQFF.

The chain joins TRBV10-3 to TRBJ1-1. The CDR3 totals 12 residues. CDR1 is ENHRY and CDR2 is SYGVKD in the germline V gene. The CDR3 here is CAISDYDTEAFF.

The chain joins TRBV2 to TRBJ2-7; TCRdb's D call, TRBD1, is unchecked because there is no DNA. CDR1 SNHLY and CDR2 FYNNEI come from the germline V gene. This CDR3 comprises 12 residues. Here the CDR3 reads CASSDRGDEQYF.

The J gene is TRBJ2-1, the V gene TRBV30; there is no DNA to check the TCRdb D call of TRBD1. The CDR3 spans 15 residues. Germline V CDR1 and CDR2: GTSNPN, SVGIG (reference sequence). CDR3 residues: CAWSYRDRGLNEQFF.

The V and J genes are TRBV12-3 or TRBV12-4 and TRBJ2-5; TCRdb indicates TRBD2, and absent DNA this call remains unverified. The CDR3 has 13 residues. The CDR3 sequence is CASTELVLETQYF.

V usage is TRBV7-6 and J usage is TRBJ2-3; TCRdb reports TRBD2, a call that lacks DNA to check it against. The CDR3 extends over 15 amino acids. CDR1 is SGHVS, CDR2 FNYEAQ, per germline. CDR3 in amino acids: CASSRYLGLTDTQYF.

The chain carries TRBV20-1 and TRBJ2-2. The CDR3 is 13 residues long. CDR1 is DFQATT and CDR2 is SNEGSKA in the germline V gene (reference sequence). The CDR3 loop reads CSASGVRPGELFF.